This T cell receptor beta chain was captured in a study of blood T cell repertoires in COVID-19. Per germline, CDR1 MDHEN and CDR2 SYDVKM. The ends were cut back, 2 bases at V and 4 bases at J, with 21 bases in the middle. The CDR3 is made up of 18 amino acids. Original handling: Amplified reference gene primers provided the basis for estimating nucleated cell counts. Profiling relied on immunoSEQ multiplex PCR, and the TCRdb table lists in-frame clones only, not all of them. V and J calls and clone size are those listed in that table; D and trimming were worked out from the DNA. The sample holds 210,000 or so clones; around 85% are singletons and the top ten take approximately 5%.

The chain joins TRBV28 to TRBJ1-5; the D is unclear. The source material was peripheral blood. The sequence was collected from a human donor in a cohort sampled during active COVID-19. For the CDR3, the DNA is TGTGCCAGCAGTTTACTCGGCAGGCCCCCTTCTCTTAATCAGCCCCAGCATTTT. Its protein is CASSLLGRPPSLNQPQHF.